A selection of T cell receptor beta chains follows, all from one sample in a study of blood T cell repertoires in COVID-19. TCRdb keeps only in-frame clones here, not all; method: immunoSEQ multiplex PCR. The sample shows approximately 150,000 clones, around 84% of them seen only once. Sequenced input: peripheral blood. These receptors came from a woman aged 60-70 years with acute or convalescent COVID-19. Both conserved end residues are part of each CDR3. D genes are given only for firm matches. Rows give clone size only sometimes, using once, few, many, or a class for an expanded clone.

len | d_gene | abundance | j_gene | v_gene | CDR3nt | CDR3aa
18 | NA | few | TRBJ1-5 | TRBV6-2/TRBV6-3 | TGTGCCAGCAGTTACTCTGGGGGGGCGGCTCATAGCAATCAGCCCCAGCATTTT | CASSYSGGAAHSNQPQHF
16 | TRBD1 | NA | TRBJ1-2 | TRBV28 | TGTGCCAGCAGTTTATCCTGGGGACTTGGACAGGGGGACTACACCTTC | CASSLSWGLGQGDYTF
14 | NA | NA | TRBJ1-3 | TRBV5-6 | TGTGCCAGCAGCCTAACAGGGATGGGAAACACCATATATTTT | CASSLTGMGNTIYF
10 | NA | NA | TRBJ1-1 | TRBV6-5 | TGTGCCAGCAGCTCAGGGATGGCTTTCTTT | CASSSGMAFF
12 | TRBD1 | NA | TRBJ2-1 | TRBV7-3 | TGTGCCAGCAGCTCAGACAGGGGGCGTCAGTTCTTC | CASSSDRGRQFF
15 | NA | NA | TRBJ2-3 | TRBV7-3 | TGTGCCAGCAGCTCGTCCGGGACTCCCACAGATACGCAGTATTTT | CASSSSGTPTDTQYF
12 | TRBD1 | once | TRBJ1-1 | TRBV28 | TGTGCCAGCAGGACAGGGGGAAAAGGGGCTTTCTTT | CASRTGGKGAFF
18 | TRBD1 | NA | TRBJ1-4 | TRBV5-1 | TGCGCCAGCAGCCCCTTCTGGACAGGGGGGGCAACTAATGAAAAACTGTTTTTT | CASSPFWTGGATNEKLFF
13 | NA | NA | TRBJ1-5 | TRBV19 | TGTGCCAGTAGTCGGGGGATCAGAGGGCCCCAGCATTTT | CASSRGIRGPQHF
13 | NA | NA | TRBJ1-2 | TRBV5-1 | TGCGCCAGCAGCTTGGCCCTAGACTATGGCTACACCTTC | CASSLALDYGYTF
15 | TRBD1 | NA | TRBJ1-6 | TRBV28 | TGTGCCAGCAGTTTAGACCAGGGGGCAAATTCACCCCTCCACTTT | CASSLDQGANSPLHF
14 | NA | NA | TRBJ1-2 | TRBV5-6 | TGTGCCAGCAGCTTGGCTCCCAGGGGCGTAGGCTACACCTTC | CASSLAPRGVGYTF
15 | TRBD1 | few | TRBJ2-7 | TRBV5-1 | TGCGCCAGCAGCCACCGGGACAGGGGAATCTACGAGCAGTACTTC | CASSHRDRGIYEQYF
19 | NA | NA | TRBJ1-5 | TRBV27 | TGTGCCAGCAGTTTCCCCCGACAGGACCGACCCCCAAGCAATCAGCCCCAGCATTTT | CASSFPRQDRPPSNQPQHF
15 | TRBD1 | few | TRBJ1-4 | TRBV5-1 | TGCGCCAGCAGCTCTGGGACAGCAGGAAGGGAAAAACTGTTTTTT | CASSSGTAGREKLFF
17 | TRBD2 | once | TRBJ2-5 | TRBV19 | TGTGCCAGTAGTCCCGGGGCTAGCGGGGGGGCAGTGGAGACCCAGTACTTC | CASSPGASGGAVETQYF
16 | NA | NA | TRBJ2-1 | TRBV7-6 | TGTGCCAGCAGCTTAGAAGTTGCTGTCACTATAAATGAGCAGTTCTTC | CASSLEVAVTINEQFF
14 | TRBD1 | NA | TRBJ1-5 | TRBV6-5 | TGTGCCAGCAGTTACGAGGGGGCGGAGCAGCCCCAGCATTTT | CASSYEGAEQPQHF
16 | TRBD1 | NA | TRBJ1-5 | TRBV7-9 | TGTGCCAGCAGCTTCTACAGGGGTAACGGCAATCAGCCCCAGCATTTT | CASSFYRGNGNQPQHF
12 | TRBD1 | NA | TRBJ1-1 | TRBV18 | TGTGCCAGCTCACTCCAGGGGGCAGAAGCTTTCTTT | CASSLQGAEAFF
15 | NA | NA | TRBJ1-4 | TRBV21-1 | TGTGCCAGCAGCAAAATGCGGGGAGGGAAAGAAAAACTGTTTTTT | CASSKMRGGKEKLFF
13 | TRBD1 | once | TRBJ1-5 | TRBV11-3 | TGTGCCAGCAGCACGGGACAGGGGCTGCCCCAGCATTTT | CASSTGQGLPQHF
13 | NA | NA | TRBJ1-3 | TRBV28 | TGTGCCAGCAGTTCGGCGGGTCGAAACACCATATATTTT | CASSSAGRNTIYF
14 | NA | NA | TRBJ1-5 | TRBV7-2 | TGTGCCAGCAGGAAAGGGGGTTTCAATCAGCCCCAGCATTTT | CASRKGGFNQPQHF
15 | NA | few | TRBJ1-2 | TRBV6-1 | TGTGCCAGCAGTGAAAGGGGAACTGTTAACTATGGCTACACCTTC | CASSERGTVNYGYTF
16 | NA | NA | TRBJ2-5 | TRBV4-1 | TGCGCCAGCAGCCAAGATCCAGGCAGGGGGAGGAAGACCCAGTACTTC | CASSQDPGRGRKTQYF